This T cell receptor (beta chain) was captured by sequencing in a study of blood T cell repertoires in COVID-19. Across the study: Samples of COVID-19 (acute and convalescent) were obtained from the United States, Italy and Spain. T cells, B-cell-depleted T cells, or PBMCs supplied cDNA or gDNA.

TCRdb's table, derived via immunoSEQ multiplex PCR, lists solely in-frame clones and lacks some. The data show about 120,000 clones, just over 85% seen once. Germline V gene sequence: CDR1 SGHTA, CDR2 FQGNSA. The CDR3 has 16 amino acids. V dropped 5 bases and J dropped 2; count of bases not matched to a gene: 7. The specimen sequenced was peripheral blood. V and J are TRBV7-2 and TRBJ1-3; 9 nucleotides agree with TRBD1. This clonotype originated in a man between 35 and 55 years old with acute or convalescent COVID-19. In DNA form, the CDR3 reads TGTGCCAGCAGCGGGGGGACAGGGCGAACTGGAAACACCATATATTTT. It yields the protein CASSGGTGRTGNTIYF.